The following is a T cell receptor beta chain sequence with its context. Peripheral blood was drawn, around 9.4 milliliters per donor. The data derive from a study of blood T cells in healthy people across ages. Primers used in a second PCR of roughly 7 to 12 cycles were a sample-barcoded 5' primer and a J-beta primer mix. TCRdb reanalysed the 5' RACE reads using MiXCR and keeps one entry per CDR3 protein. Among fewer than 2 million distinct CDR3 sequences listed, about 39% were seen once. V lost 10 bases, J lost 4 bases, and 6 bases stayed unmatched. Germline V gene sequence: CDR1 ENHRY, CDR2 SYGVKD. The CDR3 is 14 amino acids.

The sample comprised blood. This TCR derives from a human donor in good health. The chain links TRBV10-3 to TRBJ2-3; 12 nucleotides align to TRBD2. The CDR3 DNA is TGTGCCACCTCGACTAGCGGGGGCGCAGATACGCAGTATTTT. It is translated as CATSTSGGADTQYF.